This TCR beta chain was sequenced during a study of blood T cell repertoires in COVID-19. Per germline, CDR1 SGHRS and CDR2 YFSETQ. The CDR3 loop spans 18 amino acids. With V trimmed by 4 bases and J by 5 bases, 12 bases remained unmatched. TCRdb's table, derived via immunoSEQ multiplex PCR, lists solely in-frame clones and lacks some. The data show roughly 40,000 clones, roughly 92% seen once. The TCR originated in a man in his fifties with COVID-19, enrolled during active disease. The material sequenced was peripheral blood. The chain uses TRBV5-1 and TRBJ2-7, with 16 positions matching TRBD2. DNA of the CDR3: TGCGCCAGCAGCCCGGGACTAGCGGGAGGGCCGAGTCGCCACGAGCAGTACTTC. Translation: CASSPGLAGGPSRHEQYF.